This TCR beta chain was obtained from a study of OX40 agonist ivuxolimab in advanced cancers. Profiled with immunoSEQ multiplex PCR; TCRdb holds only in-frame clones, not every one. The sample records under 45,000 clones, 70% to 85% being singletons. This clone was seen only a few times. Its matching antigen is unknown. Blood got drawn at baseline, again on cycle 4 day 1, and then on cycle 7 day 1. Study conclusions and caveats: Partial responders dosed at 0.1-3.0 mg/kg displayed clonal expansion ranking among the lowest.

Germline V gene sequence: CDR1 SEHNR, CDR2 FQNEAQ (reference sequence). The CDR3 extends over 15 amino acids. V was shortened by 3 bases and J by 1 base, with 13 bases between the two germline ends. Sequenced here: CD4+ or CD8+ T cells sorted from blood, sampled in a trial of the OX40 agonist ivuxolimab. V and J are TRBV7-9 and TRBJ2-7; possible D gene TRBD2, 6 bases. The clonotype comes from an adult with an advanced solid tumor such as melanoma, head and neck, liver or kidney cancer. CDR3 sequence: CASSFRDWGSYEQYF. DNA for the CDR3: TGTGCCAGCAGCTTTCGGGACTGGGGGTCCTACGAGCAGTACTTC.